Sequencing of this TCR beta chain was carried out in a study of cytomegalovirus exposure and HLA in healthy donors. General study results and limits: The availability of immune exposure information extended only to CMV serostatus. The presence/absence work took it that sequencing depth was about the same across donors.

The PCR ran on 60 Vbeta and 13 Jbeta primers. TCRdb's table, derived via immunoSEQ multiplex PCR, lists solely in-frame clones and lacks some. The data hold 95,000 to 110,000 clones, with approximately 79% observed a single time. V trimming: 4 bases; J trimming: 2 bases; junction bases outside the gene matches: 5. The CDR3 is 14 residues long. Germline V CDR1 and CDR2: SGHNT, YYREEE (reference sequence). Worth noting for this clone: The antigen remains undetermined.

Sequenced sample: PBMCs. The clonotype originates from a man aged 18 to 35 in good health and CMV-seronegative. The V gene is TRBV5-4, the J gene TRBJ2-5, with 7 positions matching TRBD2. The CDR3 DNA follows: TGTGCCAGCAGCCCCCCCGGGGGGCAAGAGACCCAGTACTTC. This codes for CASSPPGGQETQYF.